The clone carrying this TCR beta chain turned up a few times. This entry comes from a study of PD-L1 blockade in urothelial cancer. About the research overall: Administration of atezolizumab to patients began at some point between 2013 and 2014, at 1,200 mg intravenously every 3 weeks.

The J segment lost 9 bases and the V segment lost 1 base, leaving 10 bases of the junction unmatched. CDR1 and CDR2 from the germline V gene are SGHRS and YFSETQ. The CDR3 has 15 amino acids. Synthetic TCR analog templates were spiked into all PCRs individually. TCRdb's table, derived via immunoSEQ multiplex PCR, lists solely in-frame clones and lacks some. The sample yields about 40,000 clones, more than 75% seen once. Sample time point: peripheral blood 6 weeks after treatment start. The V gene is TRBV5-1, the J gene TRBJ2-1; TRBD1 aligns across 7 bases. The source material was PBMCs, sampled around atezolizumab (anti-PD-L1) treatment. This TCR was sampled from a man in his forties with urothelial cancer. CDR3 in DNA: TGCGCCAGCAGCTTGACAGGGGCCCCTACTAGTGAGCAGTTCTTC. The encoded protein is CASSLTGAPTSEQFF.